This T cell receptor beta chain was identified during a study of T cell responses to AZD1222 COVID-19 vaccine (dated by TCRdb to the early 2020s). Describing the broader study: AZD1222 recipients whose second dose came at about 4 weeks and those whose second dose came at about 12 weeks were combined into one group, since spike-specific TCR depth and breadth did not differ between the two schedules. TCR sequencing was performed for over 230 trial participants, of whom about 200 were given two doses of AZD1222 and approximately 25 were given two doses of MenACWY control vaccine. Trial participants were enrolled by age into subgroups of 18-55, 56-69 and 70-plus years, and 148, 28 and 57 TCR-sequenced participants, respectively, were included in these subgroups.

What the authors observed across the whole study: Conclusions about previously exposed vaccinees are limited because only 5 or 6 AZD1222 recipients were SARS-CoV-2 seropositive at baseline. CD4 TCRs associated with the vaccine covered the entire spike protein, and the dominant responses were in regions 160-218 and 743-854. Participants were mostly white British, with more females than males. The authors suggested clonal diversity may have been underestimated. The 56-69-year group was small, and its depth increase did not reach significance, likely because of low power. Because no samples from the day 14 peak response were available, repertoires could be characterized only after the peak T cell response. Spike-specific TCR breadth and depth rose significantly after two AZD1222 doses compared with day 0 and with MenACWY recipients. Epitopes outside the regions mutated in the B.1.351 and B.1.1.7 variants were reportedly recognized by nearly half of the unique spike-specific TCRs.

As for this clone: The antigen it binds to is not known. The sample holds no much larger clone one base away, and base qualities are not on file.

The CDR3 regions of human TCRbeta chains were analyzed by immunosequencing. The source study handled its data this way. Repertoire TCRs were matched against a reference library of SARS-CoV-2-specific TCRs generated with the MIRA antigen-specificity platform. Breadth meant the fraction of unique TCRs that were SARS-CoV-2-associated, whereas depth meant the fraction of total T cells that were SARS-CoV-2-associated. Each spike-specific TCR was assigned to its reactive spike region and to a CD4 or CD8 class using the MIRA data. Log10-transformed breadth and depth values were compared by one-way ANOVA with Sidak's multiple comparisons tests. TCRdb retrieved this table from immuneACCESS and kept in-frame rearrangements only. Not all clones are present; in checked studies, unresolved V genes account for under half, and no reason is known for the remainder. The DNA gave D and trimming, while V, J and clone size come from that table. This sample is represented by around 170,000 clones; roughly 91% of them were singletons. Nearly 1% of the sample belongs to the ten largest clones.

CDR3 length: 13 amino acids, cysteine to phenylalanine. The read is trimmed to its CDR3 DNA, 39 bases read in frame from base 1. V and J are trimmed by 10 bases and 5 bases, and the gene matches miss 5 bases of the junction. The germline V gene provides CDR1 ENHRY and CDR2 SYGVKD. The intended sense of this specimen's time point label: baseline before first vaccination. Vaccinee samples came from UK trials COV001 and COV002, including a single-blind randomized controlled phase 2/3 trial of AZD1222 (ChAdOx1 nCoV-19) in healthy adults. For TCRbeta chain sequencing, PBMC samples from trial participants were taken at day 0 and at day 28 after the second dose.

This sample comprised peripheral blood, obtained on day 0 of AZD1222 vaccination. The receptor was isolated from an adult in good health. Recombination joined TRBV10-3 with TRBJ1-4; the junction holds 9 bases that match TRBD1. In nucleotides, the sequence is TGTGCCACCGGAGGGACAGGGAATGAAAAACTGTTTTTT. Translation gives CATGGTGNEKLFF.